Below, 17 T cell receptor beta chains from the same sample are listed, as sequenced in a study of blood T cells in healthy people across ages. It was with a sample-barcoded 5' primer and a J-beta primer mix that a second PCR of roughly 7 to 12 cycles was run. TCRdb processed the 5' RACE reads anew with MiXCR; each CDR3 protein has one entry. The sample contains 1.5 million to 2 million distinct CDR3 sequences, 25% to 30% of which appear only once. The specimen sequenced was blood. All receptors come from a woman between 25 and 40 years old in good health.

CDR3 sequence reads: CASSRTGGTGANVLTF. The CDR3 DNA reads TGTGCCAGCAGTAGGACAGGGGGGACTGGGGCCAACGTCCTGACTTTC. This chain joins TRBV7-6 and TRBJ2-6; 10 nucleotides agree with TRBD1. Germline loops: CDR1 SGHVS, CDR2 FNYEAQ. The CDR3 runs 16 residues. V lost 6 bases, J lost 2 bases, and 4 bases stayed unmatched.

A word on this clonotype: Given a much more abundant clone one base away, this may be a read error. CDR3 coding DNA: TGTGCCAGCTCCGAACATAGTTCCTACGAGCAGTACTTC. This codes for CASSEHSSYEQYF. The genes are TRBV7-2 and TRBJ2-7; D not certain. Germline-derived CDR1 and CDR2 are SGHTA and FQGNSA. CDR3 length: 13 amino acids. V lost 8 bases and J 1 base, leaving 12 bases between the germline ends.

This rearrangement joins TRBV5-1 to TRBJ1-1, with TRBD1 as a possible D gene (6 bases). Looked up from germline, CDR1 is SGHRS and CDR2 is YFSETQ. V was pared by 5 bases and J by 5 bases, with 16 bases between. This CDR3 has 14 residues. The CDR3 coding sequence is TGCGCCAGCAGTAGCCTCAGGGGCCGGACTGAAGCTTTCTTT. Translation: CASSSLRGRTEAFF.

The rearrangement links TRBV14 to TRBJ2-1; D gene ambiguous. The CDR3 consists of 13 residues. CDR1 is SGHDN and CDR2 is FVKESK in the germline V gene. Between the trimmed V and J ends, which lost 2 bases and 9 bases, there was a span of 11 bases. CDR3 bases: TGTGCCAGCAGCCAACAATGGCTTGGTGAGCAGTTCTTC. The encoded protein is CASSQQWLGEQFF.

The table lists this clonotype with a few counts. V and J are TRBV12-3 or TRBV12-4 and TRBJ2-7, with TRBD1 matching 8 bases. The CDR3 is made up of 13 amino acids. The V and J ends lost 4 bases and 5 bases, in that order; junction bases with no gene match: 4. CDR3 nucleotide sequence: TGTGCCAGCAGTTCGACAGGGGTCCACGAGCAGTACTTC. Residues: CASSSTGVHEQYF.

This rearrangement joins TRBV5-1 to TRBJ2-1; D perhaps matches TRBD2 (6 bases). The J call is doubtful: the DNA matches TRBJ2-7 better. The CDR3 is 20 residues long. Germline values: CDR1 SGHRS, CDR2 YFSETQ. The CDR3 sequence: CASSLLPRGALFLSYNEQYF. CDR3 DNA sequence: TGCGCCAGCAGCTTGCTTCCTCGCGGGGCTCTATTTCTTTCCTACAATGAGCAGTACTTC.

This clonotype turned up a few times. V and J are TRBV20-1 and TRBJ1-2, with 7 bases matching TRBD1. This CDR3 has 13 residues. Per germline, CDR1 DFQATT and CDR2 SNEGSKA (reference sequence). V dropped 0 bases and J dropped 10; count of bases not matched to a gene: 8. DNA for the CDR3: TGCAGTGCTAGAGAATTACAGGGGCCTTACTACACCTTC. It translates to CSARELQGPYYTF.

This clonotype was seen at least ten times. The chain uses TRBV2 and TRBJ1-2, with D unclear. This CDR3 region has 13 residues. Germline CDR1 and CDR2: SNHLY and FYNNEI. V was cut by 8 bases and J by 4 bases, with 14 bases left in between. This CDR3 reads CASSIEGLYGYTF. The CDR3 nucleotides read TGTGCCAGCTCCATAGAGGGCCTCTATGGCTACACCTTC. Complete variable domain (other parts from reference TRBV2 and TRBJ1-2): EPEVTQTPSHQVTQMGQEVILRCVPISNHLYFYWYRQILGQKVEFLVSFYNNEISEKSEIFDDQFSVERPDGSNFTLKIRSTKLEDSAMYFCASSIEGLYGYTFGSGTRLTVV.

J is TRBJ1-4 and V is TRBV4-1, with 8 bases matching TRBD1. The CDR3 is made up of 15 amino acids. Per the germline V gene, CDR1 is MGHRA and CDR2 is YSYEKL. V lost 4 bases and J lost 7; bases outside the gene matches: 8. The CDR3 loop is CASSPSGQGSEKLFF. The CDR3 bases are TGCGCCAGCAGCCCTAGCGGACAGGGAAGTGAAAAACTGTTTTTT.

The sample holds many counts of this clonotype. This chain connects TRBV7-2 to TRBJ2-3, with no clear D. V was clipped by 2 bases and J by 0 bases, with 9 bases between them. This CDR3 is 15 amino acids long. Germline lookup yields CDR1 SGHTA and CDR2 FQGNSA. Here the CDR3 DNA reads TGTGCCAGCAGCTTAAACTACAAAAGCACAGATACGCAGTATTTT. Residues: CASSLNYKSTDTQYF. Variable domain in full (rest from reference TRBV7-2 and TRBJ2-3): GAGVSQSPSNKVTEKGKDVELRCDPISGHTALYWYRQSLGQGLEFLIYFQGNSAPDKSGLPSDRFSAERTGGSVSTLTIQRTQQEDSAVYLCASSLNYKSTDTQYFGPGTRLTVL.

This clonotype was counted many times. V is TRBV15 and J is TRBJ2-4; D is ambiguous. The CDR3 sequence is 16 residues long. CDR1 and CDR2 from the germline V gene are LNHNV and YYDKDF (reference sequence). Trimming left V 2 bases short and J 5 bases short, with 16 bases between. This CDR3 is CATSRLGFEAENIQYF. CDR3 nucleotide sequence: TGTGCCACCAGCAGACTTGGGTTTGAGGCAGAAAACATTCAGTACTTC.

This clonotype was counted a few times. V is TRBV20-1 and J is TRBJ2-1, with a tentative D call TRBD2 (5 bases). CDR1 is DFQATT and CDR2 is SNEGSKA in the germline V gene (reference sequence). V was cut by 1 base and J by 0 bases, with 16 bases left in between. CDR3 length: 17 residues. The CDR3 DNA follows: TGCAGTGCTAGAGTTTCAGGACTCCTGGGCTCCTACAATGAGCAGTTCTTC. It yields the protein CSARVSGLLGSYNEQFF.

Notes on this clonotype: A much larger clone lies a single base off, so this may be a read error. CDR3 DNA: TGTTCCAGCAGCGCCGACAGGGAAGGAGGCGAGCAGTACTTC. Its protein is CSSSADREGGEQYF. The rearrangement links TRBV9 to TRBJ2-7, with 7 bases fitting TRBD1. CDR1 and CDR2 from the germline V gene are SGDLS and YYNGEE. The CDR3 loop spans 14 amino acids.

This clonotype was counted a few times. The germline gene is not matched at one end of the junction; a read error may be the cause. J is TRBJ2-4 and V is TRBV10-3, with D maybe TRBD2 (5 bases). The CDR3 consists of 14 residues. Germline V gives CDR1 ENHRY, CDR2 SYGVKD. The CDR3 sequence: CAIRESDGVDIQYF. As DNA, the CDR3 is TGTGCCATCAGGGAGTCGGACGGGGTGGACATTCAGTACTTC.

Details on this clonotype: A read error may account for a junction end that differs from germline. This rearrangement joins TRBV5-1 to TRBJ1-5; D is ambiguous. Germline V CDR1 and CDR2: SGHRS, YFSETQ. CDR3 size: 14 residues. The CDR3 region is CASSPTGSNRPQHF. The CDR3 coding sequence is TGCGCCAGCAGCCCGACGGGTAGCAATCGGCCCCAGCATTTT.

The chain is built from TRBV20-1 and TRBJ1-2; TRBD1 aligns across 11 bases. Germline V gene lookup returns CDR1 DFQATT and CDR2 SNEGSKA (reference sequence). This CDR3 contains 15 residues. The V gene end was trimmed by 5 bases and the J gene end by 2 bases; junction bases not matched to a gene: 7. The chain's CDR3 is CSAQDRGRGNYGYTF. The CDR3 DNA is TGCAGTGCTCAGGACAGGGGGCGAGGGAACTATGGCTACACCTTC.

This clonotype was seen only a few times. In DNA form, the CDR3 reads TGTGCCAGCAGTTACAGTCTCGGCGGGGGCACAGATACGCAGTATTTT. It specifies CASSYSLGGGTDTQYF. This rearrangement joins TRBV6-5 to TRBJ2-3, with a weak D call TRBD2 (6 bases). This CDR3 region has 16 residues. The ends were cut back, 2 bases at V and 1 base at J, with 13 bases in the middle. Germline CDR1 is MNHEY and CDR2 is SVGAGI.